A selection of T cell receptor beta chains follows, all from one sample in a study of CD8+ T cells in alopecia areata. This table comes from immunoSEQ multiplex PCR, and its TCRdb copy is limited to in-frame clones, with some not included. The sample lists under 150,000 clones, less than 70% occurring once. Here the sequenced sample was CD4+ T cells sorted from blood, taken at week 24, from a patient treated with tofacitinib. The receptor source for this set is a human donor with alopecia areata. Both conserved end residues are part of each CDR3. D genes are given only for firm matches. Clone size is given for some rows only: seen once, a few or many times, or a class if the clone is expanded.

J: TRBJ2-3; D: TRBD1; size: -; V: TRBV18; DNA: TGTGCCAGCTCACCGGGGACAGTTCCAGATACGCAGTATTTT; CDR3: CASSPGTVPDTQYF
J: TRBJ1-2; D: TRBD1; size: few; V: TRBV2; DNA: TGTGCCAGCACCGCGGACAGGGTGACCTATGGCTACACCTTC; CDR3: CASTADRVTYGYTF
J: TRBJ2-4; D: TRBD2; size: once; V: TRBV9; DNA: TGTGCCAGCAGCCCCGGACTAGTCAAAAACATTCAGTACTTC; CDR3: CASSPGLVKNIQYF
J: TRBJ1-2; D: -; size: -; V: TRBV6-5; DNA: TGTGCCAGCAGTTACGGCGGAGGAGACTATGGCTACACCTTC; CDR3: CASSYGGGDYGYTF
J: TRBJ2-7; D: -; size: -; V: TRBV7-8; DNA: TGTGCCAGCAGCTTACTGGCGGGGCTCTCCTACGAGCAGTACTTC; CDR3: CASSLLAGLSYEQYF
J: TRBJ2-1; D: -; size: -; V: TRBV29-1; DNA: TGCAGCGGGACCCGAAGGGGCAGAGAGCAGTTCTTC; CDR3: CSGTRRGREQFF
J: TRBJ2-5; D: -; size: -; V: TRBV29-1; DNA: TGCAGCGCTGAGCTCATTGGCCAAGAGACCCAGTACTTC; CDR3: CSAELIGQETQYF
J: TRBJ2-3; D: TRBD2; size: few; V: TRBV10-3; DNA: TGTGCCACCCAAAACGGCGGGGGAACAGATACGCAGTATTTT; CDR3: CATQNGGGTDTQYF
J: TRBJ1-3; D: -; size: few; V: TRBV29-1; DNA: TGCAGCGTTGTAACCCAAAACACCATATATTTT; CDR3: CSVVTQNTIYF
J: TRBJ2-7; D: -; size: few; V: TRBV6-1; DNA: TGTGCCAGCAGTGACCCGACAGGTATTGTCTACGAGCAGTACTTC; CDR3: CASSDPTGIVYEQYF
J: TRBJ1-1; D: -; size: -; V: TRBV29-1; DNA: TGCAGCGCTTGCACTACGAGGAACACTGAAGCTTTCTTT; CDR3: CSACTTRNTEAFF
J: TRBJ1-1; D: TRBD1; size: few; V: TRBV5-1; DNA: TGCGCCAGCAGCTACGGACAGGGCGAGAACACTGAAGCTTTCTTT; CDR3: CASSYGQGENTEAFF
J: TRBJ2-5; D: -; size: -; V: TRBV18; DNA: TGTGCCAGCTCGCCACGGGCGCAAGAGACCCAGTACTTC; CDR3: CASSPRAQETQYF
J: TRBJ2-7; D: -; size: few; V: TRBV7-2; DNA: TGTGCCAGCAGCCCGGGGGGAAAGACAGGGCTCCACGAGCAGTACTTC; CDR3: CASSPGGKTGLHEQYF
J: TRBJ2-5; D: TRBD2; size: -; V: TRBV11-2; DNA: TGTGCCAGCAGCTTGACTAGCGGGGGGACCCTTCAAGAGACCCAGTACTTC; CDR3: CASSLTSGGTLQETQYF
J: TRBJ2-3; D: TRBD2; size: -; V: TRBV7-6; DNA: TGTGCCAGCAGCCCAGGACTAGCGGGGCCAACAGATACGCAGTATTTT; CDR3: CASSPGLAGPTDTQYF
J: TRBJ2-7; D: -; size: -; V: TRBV6-5; DNA: TGTGCCAGCAGTTACTTGGTGGGGTCCTTCGAGCAGTACTTC; CDR3: CASSYLVGSFEQYF
J: TRBJ1-2; D: -; size: -; V: TRBV29-1; DNA: TGCAGCGCTCGTGGGGCGGAGTATGGCTACACCTTC; CDR3: CSARGAEYGYTF
J: TRBJ1-2; D: -; size: -; V: TRBV7-9; DNA: TGTGCCAGCAGCTCTGGGGGGCCTGGCGGCTACACCTTC; CDR3: CASSSGGPGGYTF
J: TRBJ1-1; D: -; size: few; V: TRBV5-1; DNA: TGCGCCAGCAGCTTGTCGCGGCAGGTGAACACTGAAGCTTTCTTT; CDR3: CASSLSRQVNTEAFF
J: TRBJ2-7; D: -; size: -; V: TRBV7-2; DNA: TGTGCCAGCAGCTCCCAACGTGGGGCCCCCGAGCAGTACTTC; CDR3: CASSSQRGAPEQYF
J: TRBJ2-3; D: TRBD2; size: few; V: TRBV6-5; DNA: TGTGCCAGCAGTTATTCAGCGGGGGGGCAAAGAGATACGCAGTATTTT; CDR3: CASSYSAGGQRDTQYF
J: TRBJ2-1; D: -; size: -; V: TRBV29-1; DNA: TGCAGCGTTGTCCTCGCCGGGGCCTCTTTAAACAATGAGCAGTTCTTC; CDR3: CSVVLAGASLNNEQFF
J: TRBJ1-6; D: -; size: many; V: TRBV28; DNA: TGTGCCAGCAGTCCCCCTGCACGGGGGTCACCCCTCCACTTT; CDR3: CASSPPARGSPLHF
J: TRBJ1-2; D: TRBD1; size: few; V: TRBV6-1; DNA: TGTGCCAGCAGCGAACAGGGGGTATTTGGCTACACCTTC; CDR3: CASSEQGVFGYTF
J: TRBJ1-1; D: -; size: -; V: TRBV7-9; DNA: TGTGCCAGCAGCGTCGTGAACACTGAAGCTTTCTTT; CDR3: CASSVVNTEAFF
J: TRBJ2-7; D: TRBD1; size: -; V: TRBV5-4; DNA: TGTGCCAGCAGCCTGGGACAGGGTCGCTCCTACGAGCAGTACTTC; CDR3: CASSLGQGRSYEQYF